Following are 26 T cell receptor beta chains from one sample sequenced in a study of shared clonotypes between healthy human individuals. Generated by immunoSEQ multiplex PCR, the TCRdb table keeps only in-frame clones and is missing some. The sample records millions of clones, approximately 93% being singletons. Material for sequencing was naive CD4+ T cells from PBMCs. Subset denoted: CD45RA+ positively selected. Receptor source: a man younger than 30 in good health. Some clones in this sample may be carry-over from other donors' samples.

This sequence joins TRBV29-1 and TRBJ2-5; D might be TRBD1 (8 bases). The V and J ends lost 7 bases and 5 bases respectively, with 23 bases between them. This CDR3 comprises 15 residues. Looked up from germline, CDR1 is SQVTM and CDR2 is ANQGSEA. The CDR3 bases are TGCAGCGGCCAGACAGGGGCTAGCGGCAGGGAGACCCAGTACTTC. Translation: CSGQTGASGRETQYF.

The gene calls are TRBV15 and TRBJ2-7, with D perhaps TRBD2 (5 bases). The germline gives CDR1 LNHNV, CDR2 YYDKDF (reference sequence). The CDR3 runs to 15 residues. Trimming stripped 2 bases from V and 2 bases from J, with 13 bases between. CDR3 sequence (DNA): TGTGCCACCAGCAGACCGCCACTAGGCGCCTACGAGCAGTACTTC. This encodes CATSRPPLGAYEQYF.

This chain uses TRBV7-2 with TRBJ1-3, with D possibly matching TRBD1 (5 bases). The germline V and J ends were trimmed by 3 bases and 8 bases, with 14 bases remaining between them. In germline, CDR1 is SGHTA, CDR2 FQGNSA. This CDR3 region has 14 residues. CDR3 amino acids: CASSLDNGAHTIYF. Written as DNA, the CDR3 is TGTGCCAGCAGCTTGGACAACGGGGCGCACACCATATATTTT.

In this sample, this clone turned up once. V and J are TRBV6-5 and TRBJ2-7; possible D gene TRBD2, 6 bases. Trimming shortened V by 8 bases and J by 0 bases, and 14 bases separated the two germline ends. CDR3 length equals 14 residues. Germline-derived CDR1 and CDR2 are MNHEY and SVGAGI. CDR3 protein: CASRTRGSSYEQYF. Here the CDR3 DNA reads TGTGCCAGCCGGACACGGGGGAGCTCCTACGAGCAGTACTTC.

The chain joins TRBV7-8 to TRBJ2-7, with 9 bases fitting TRBD1. Looked up from germline, CDR1 is SGHVS and CDR2 is FQNEAQ. CDR3 length: 21 residues. J lost 1 base, V lost 5 bases, and 24 bases had no gene match. The CDR3 nucleotides read TGTGCCAGCAGCCCTGGTCCACAACAGGGGGCATACCCCCAAAGATCCTACGAGCAGTACTTC. Its translation is CASSPGPQQGAYPQRSYEQYF.

The chain has TRBV13 and TRBJ1-2, with 7 bases aligning to TRBD1. Unmatched junction bases numbered 13, after V lost 5 bases and J lost 1 base. The CDR3 length is 17 residues. Germline loops: CDR1 PRHDT, CDR2 FYEKMQ (reference sequence). The CDR3 loop reads CASSRYELRDSNYGYTF. CDR3 coding DNA: TGTGCCAGCAGCCGGTATGAGCTCCGGGACAGTAACTATGGCTACACCTTC.

This chain links TRBV7-9 with TRBJ1-2; 10 bases agree with TRBD1. Per the germline V gene, CDR1 is SEHNR and CDR2 is FQNEAQ (reference sequence). Trimming at V came to 5 bases and at J to 4 bases, leaving 7 bases not matched to a gene. The CDR3 is 15 residues long. CDR3 sequence reads: CASSQDRGQSYGYTF. The CDR3 nucleotides are TGTGCCAGCAGCCAAGACAGGGGGCAGAGCTATGGCTACACCTTC.

This clone was detected only once. V usage is TRBV5-4 and J usage is TRBJ2-5; D not resolved. Trimming removed 0 bases from V and 2 bases from J, with 8 bases in between. Per germline, CDR1 SGHNT and CDR2 YYREEE (reference sequence). This CDR3 spans 14 amino acids. CDR3: CASSLELGQETQYF. The CDR3 DNA follows: TGTGCCAGCAGCTTGGAACTGGGGCAAGAGACCCAGTACTTC. Full variable domain (rest looked up from reference TRBV5-4 and TRBJ2-5): ETGVTQSPTHLIKTRGQQVTLRCSSQSGHNTVSWYQQALGQGPQFIFQYYREEENGRGNFPPRFSGLQFPNYSSELNVNALELDDSALYLCASSLELGQETQYFGPGTRLLVL.

The chain has TRBV18 and TRBJ2-7; 7 nucleotides match TRBD1. This CDR3 contains 15 residues. J was trimmed by 2 bases and V by 1 base; bases with no gene match: 5. From germline, CDR1 is KGHSH and CDR2 LQKENI. The CDR3 spells CASSPLRDRAYEQYF. The CDR3 DNA sequence: TGTGCCAGCTCACCACTCCGGGACAGAGCCTACGAGCAGTACTTC.

CDR3 region: CASSPHAGTSGSPHNEQFF. CDR3 in DNA: TGTGCCAGCAGCCCACATGCCGGGACTAGCGGGAGCCCCCACAATGAGCAGTTCTTC. This chain links TRBV7-9 with TRBJ2-1; 14 nucleotides align to TRBD2. Germline-derived CDR1 and CDR2 are SEHNR and FQNEAQ (reference sequence). The V and J ends lost 5 bases and 5 bases, in that order; junction bases with no gene match: 14. This CDR3 comprises 19 residues.

The chain uses TRBV9 and TRBJ1-2, with 7 nucleotides matching TRBD1. Germline V gene data show CDR1 as SGDLS and CDR2 as YYNGEE. This CDR3 is built from 16 residues. J lost 2 bases, V lost 3 bases, and 10 bases had no gene match. In DNA, the CDR3 is TGTGCCAGCAGCGACGACAGGGCCCACTTCAACTATGGCTACACCTTC. The encoded protein is CASSDDRAHFNYGYTF.

Turning to this clone: One junction end does not reproduce the germline sequence, and a read error may be involved. As DNA, the CDR3 is TGTGCCAGCAGTGAATGGGGCAGGTTAAGTTTT. This sequence encodes CASSEWGRLSF. The chain combines TRBV6-1 with TRBJ1-3, with D perhaps TRBD1 (5 bases). In germline, CDR1 is MNHNS, CDR2 SASEGT. The CDR3 length is 11 residues.

This clone was picked up one time. The V call is TRBV28, the J call TRBJ2-1; 12 positions agree with TRBD2. The CDR3 runs to 20 residues. Germline trimming cut 1 base from V and 0 bases from J; bases unmatched to any gene: 10. The germline V gene encodes CDR1 MDHEN and CDR2 SYDVKM. The CDR3 loop reads CASSLFGRLAGGPSYNEQFF. The DNA for the CDR3 is TGTGCCAGCAGTTTATTCGGTAGGCTAGCGGGAGGGCCCTCCTACAATGAGCAGTTCTTC.

The rearrangement joins TRBV18 to TRBJ2-7; 13 positions match TRBD2. This CDR3 comprises 16 residues. Germline V lookup: CDR1 KGHSH, CDR2 LQKENI. V lost 3 bases and J lost 7; bases outside the gene matches: 9. The CDR3 sequence is CASSPTGLAGVGEQYF. CDR3 nucleotides: TGTGCCAGCTCACCTACCGGACTAGCGGGAGTGGGGGAGCAGTACTTC.

The J gene is TRBJ2-3, the V gene TRBV7-2; D is unresolved. Trimming stripped 1 base from V and 4 bases from J, with 6 bases between. CDR1 SGHTA and CDR2 FQGNSA come from the germline V gene. This CDR3 region has 13 residues. CDR3 residues: CASSLEVPDTQYF. Here the CDR3 DNA reads TGTGCCAGCAGCTTAGAGGTTCCAGATACGCAGTATTTT.

The rearrangement uses TRBV6-6 and TRBJ2-5; 8 nucleotides match TRBD1. Germline assignment: CDR1 MNHNY and CDR2 SVGAGI (reference sequence). The CDR3 runs 14 residues. V lost 5 bases, J lost 5 bases, and 7 bases stayed unmatched. The CDR3 here is CASSLPGGYETQYF. The CDR3 nucleotides read TGTGCCAGCAGTCTACCAGGGGGCTATGAGACCCAGTACTTC.

The V gene is TRBV6-5, the J gene TRBJ1-6; unclear D gene. Germline values: CDR1 MNHEY, CDR2 SVGAGI. The CDR3 covers 13 residues. The V gene lost 0 bases and the J gene lost 7 bases, with 4 bases spanning the gap. This chain's CDR3 is CASSYSINSPLHF. CDR3 DNA sequence: TGTGCCAGCAGTTACTCGATAAATTCACCCCTCCACTTT.

This clone was picked up one time. This chain uses TRBV7-3 with TRBJ2-3; D might be TRBD2 (6 bases). Germline values: CDR1 SGHTA, CDR2 FQGTGA. CDR3 size: 17 residues. The V and J ends lost 0 bases and 3 bases respectively, with 16 bases between them. CDR3 loop: CASSLTPVAAGTDTQYF. Written as DNA, the CDR3 is TGTGCCAGCAGCTTAACCCCGGTAGCGGCAGGTACAGATACGCAGTATTTT.

The rearrangement joins TRBV12-2 to TRBJ2-7. TRBV12-2 is a pseudogene segment. This CDR3 contains 17 residues. The CDR3 coding sequence is TGTGCAAGTCGCCGAGAGACGGACCTACCCCTAAGGGACGAGCAGTACTTC. Translating gives CASRRETDLPLRDEQYF.

The chain couples TRBV6-5 to TRBJ2-1, with D uncertain. Trimming removed 10 bases from V and 0 bases from J, with 13 bases in between. Germline loops: CDR1 MNHEY, CDR2 SVGAGI. This CDR3 has 14 residues. CDR3 in DNA: TGTGCCACCTCAGAGGAGAACTCCTACAATGAGCAGTTCTTC. The encoded protein is CATSEENSYNEQFF.

The V gene is TRBV7-8, the J gene TRBJ2-5; TRBD2 matches 11 bases. V was pared by 11 bases and J by 1 base, with 9 bases of the junction left unmatched. Germline lookup yields CDR1 SGHVS and CDR2 FQNEAQ. The CDR3 runs 15 residues. For the CDR3, the DNA is TGTGCCGGCGGGGGTCTAGCGGGGGGCCAAGAGACCCAGTACTTC. Residues: CAGGGLAGGQETQYF.

This clone appeared a single time. V usage is TRBV10-2 and J usage is TRBJ2-3; 8 bases are a match to TRBD2. The CDR3 is 15 amino acids. The trim removed 2 bases at V and 3 bases at J, leaving 4 bases unmatched. Germline-derived CDR1 and CDR2 are WSHSY and SAAADI. CDR3: CASSEVGRETDTQYF. For the CDR3, the DNA is TGCGCCAGCAGTGAGGTCGGGAGGGAAACAGATACGCAGTATTTT.

This clone was seen more than once but under ten times. The rearrangement links TRBV19 to TRBJ1-1, with 10 bases identical to TRBD1. The V segment lost 5 bases and the J segment 3 bases; nucleotides outside the gene matches: 3. From germline, CDR1 is LNHDA and CDR2 SQIVND (reference sequence). CDR3 length equals 14 residues. Written as DNA, the CDR3 is TGTGCCAGTAGTGGGGACAGGGGATACACTGAAGCTTTCTTT. Amino acid sequence: CASSGDRGYTEAFF.

Worth noting for this clone: Other DNA sequences in the sample encode the same CDR3. The chain carries TRBV5-1 and TRBJ2-2; tentatively, D is TRBD1 (6 bases). The CDR3 totals 13 residues. V was cut by 4 bases and J by 5 bases, with 9 bases left in between. Germline CDR1 reads SGHRS; CDR2 reads YFSETQ. CDR3 bases: TGCGCCAGCAGCCCTACAGGGACCGGGGAGCTGTTTTTT. Translated: CASSPTGTGELFF.

V gene TRBV6-1 combines with J gene TRBJ2-1; possible D gene TRBD2, 6 bases. V dropped 5 bases and J dropped 4 bases, with 15 bases sitting between them. Germline loops: CDR1 MNHNS, CDR2 SASEGT. The CDR3 has 15 amino acids. CDR3 region: CASSRTGSRYNEQFF. Here the CDR3 DNA reads TGTGCCAGCAGTAGGACCGGGAGCCGATACAATGAGCAGTTCTTC.

The V gene is TRBV2, the J gene TRBJ1-5; D gene unclear. This CDR3 region has 14 residues. Trimming left V 3 bases short and J 6 bases short, with 12 bases between. CDR1 is SNHLY, CDR2 FYNNEI, per germline. CDR3 sequence reads: CASSDSGGSQPQHF. As DNA, the CDR3 is TGTGCCAGCAGTGATTCGGGTGGGAGTCAGCCCCAGCATTTT.